This T cell receptor (beta chain) originates from a study of T cells after yellow fever vaccination. Study-level findings and limits: Abundant clonotypes from the bulk population could get into FACS-sorted repertoires as contaminants.

TCRdb re-analysed the 5' RACE reads in MiXCR, keeping a single row per CDR3 protein. The sample includes fewer than 450,000 distinct CDR3 sequences, approximately 4.2% of them seen just once. This CDR3 spans 13 amino acids. The germline V gene encodes CDR1 MGHRA and CDR2 YSYEKL. Concerning this clonotype itself: Its antigen is unknown. Relative to the germline gene, one junction end is altered; a read error may explain this.

The chain employs TRBV4-1 and TRBJ2-3, with a weak D call TRBD2 (6 bases). This TCR was sampled from a man between 18 and 35 years old who received the YFV17D yellow fever vaccine. This specimen was PBMCs, taken 5 days after the yellow fever booster vaccination. CDR3 sequence reads: CASSKDPGGAQYF. CDR3 in DNA: TGCGCCAGCAGCAAAGACCCCGGCGGGGCGCAGTATTTT.